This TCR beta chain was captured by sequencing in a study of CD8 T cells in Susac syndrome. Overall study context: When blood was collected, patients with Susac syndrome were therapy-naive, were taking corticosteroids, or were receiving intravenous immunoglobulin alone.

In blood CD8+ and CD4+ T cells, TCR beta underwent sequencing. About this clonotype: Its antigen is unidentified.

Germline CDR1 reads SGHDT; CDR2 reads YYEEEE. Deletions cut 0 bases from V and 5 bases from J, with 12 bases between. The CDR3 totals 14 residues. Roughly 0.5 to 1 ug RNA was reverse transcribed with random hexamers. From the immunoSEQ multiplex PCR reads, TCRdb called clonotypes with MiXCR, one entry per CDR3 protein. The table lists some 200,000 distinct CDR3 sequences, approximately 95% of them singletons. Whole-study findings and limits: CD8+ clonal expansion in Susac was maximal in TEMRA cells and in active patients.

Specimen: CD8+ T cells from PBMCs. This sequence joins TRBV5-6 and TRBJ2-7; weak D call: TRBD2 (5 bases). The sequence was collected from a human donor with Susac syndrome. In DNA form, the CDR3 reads TGTGCCAGCAGCTTGGGGCTAGCTATAGACGAGCAGTACTTC. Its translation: CASSLGLAIDEQYF.